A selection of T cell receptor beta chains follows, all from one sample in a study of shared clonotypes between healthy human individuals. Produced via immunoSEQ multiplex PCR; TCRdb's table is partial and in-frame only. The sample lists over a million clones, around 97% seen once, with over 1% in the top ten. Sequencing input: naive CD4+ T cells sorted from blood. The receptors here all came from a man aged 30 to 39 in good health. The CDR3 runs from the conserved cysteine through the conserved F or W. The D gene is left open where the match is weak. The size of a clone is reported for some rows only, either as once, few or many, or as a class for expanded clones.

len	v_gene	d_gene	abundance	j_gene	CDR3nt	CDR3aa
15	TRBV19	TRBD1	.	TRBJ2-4	TGTGCCAGTAGTCCCGGGACAGGGGCTAAAAACATTCAGTACTTC	CASSPGTGAKNIQYF
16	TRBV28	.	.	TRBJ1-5	TGTGCCAGCACCCTTGGCAAAGGGAGGGCCTCTCAGCCCCAGCATTTT	CASTLGKGRASQPQHF
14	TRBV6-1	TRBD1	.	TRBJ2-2	TGTGCCAGCAACGGACAGGGAAACACCGGGGAGCTGTTTTTT	CASNGQGNTGELFF
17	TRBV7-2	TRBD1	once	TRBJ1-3	TGTGCCAGCAGTTCCCTTGCGGGACAGAGCTCTGGAAACACCATATATTTT	CASSSLAGQSSGNTIYF
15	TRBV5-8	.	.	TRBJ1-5	TGTGCCAGCAGCTCGGACCAGTATAGCAATCAGCCCCAGCATTTT	CASSSDQYSNQPQHF
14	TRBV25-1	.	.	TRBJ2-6	TGTGCCAGCAGTTTGGGGGGACGGGCCAACGTCCTGACTTTC	CASSLGGRANVLTF
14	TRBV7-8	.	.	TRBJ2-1	TGTGCCAGCAGCCCCCGGGACCTCTACAATGAGCAGTTCTTC	CASSPRDLYNEQFF
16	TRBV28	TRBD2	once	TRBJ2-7	TGTGCCAGCAGTGGCGGGACTAGCGTTCTGAGGTACGAGCAGTACTTC	CASSGGTSVLRYEQYF
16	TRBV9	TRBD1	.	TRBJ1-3	TGTGCCAGCAGCGTACCGGGACAGGCCTCTGGAAACACCATATATTTT	CASSVPGQASGNTIYF
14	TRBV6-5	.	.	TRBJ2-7	TGTGCCAGCAGTACCGGGCCGCCGGTCTACGAGCAGTACTTC	CASSTGPPVYEQYF
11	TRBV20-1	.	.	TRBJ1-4	TGCAGTGCCCCGAAAAGGGAAAAACTGTTTTTT	CSAPKREKLFF